This T cell receptor (beta chain) was sequenced for a study of T cell repertoires in cytomegalovirus infection. Study outcomes and limitations: CMV-specific TCR beta clonotypes restricted by HLA-C were the ones dominating the ex vivo response. Cumulative public TCR beta family frequency identified carriers of CMV plus the relevant HLA.

Germline-derived CDR1 and CDR2 are SEHNR and FQNEAQ (reference sequence). The CDR3 is made up of 15 amino acids. Trimming removed 5 bases at V and 5 bases at J, with 16 bases between. This clonotype has a count of ten or more. Its antigen is currently unknown. A single record per CDR3 protein comes from TCRdb applying MiXCR to the reads. The repertoire holds around 630,000 distinct CDR3 sequences, with 20% to 30% as singletons. This chain connects TRBV7-9 to TRBJ2-1; D possibly matches TRBD1 or TRBD2 (5 bases each). This TCR derives from a human donor in good health (CMV status not recorded). Some clones in this sample may be carry-over from other donors' samples. Input material: CD8+ T cells from PBMCs. The CDR3 DNA follows: TGTGCCAGCAGCAGCCCCGGGGACGGGGACAATGAGCAGTTCTTC. Translation gives CASSSPGDGDNEQFF.